This T cell receptor (beta chain) was captured in a study of regulatory T cells in long-lasting Graves disease. CDR3 regions were amplified by Arm-PCR using iRepertoire HTBI primers to build TCR beta libraries. TCRdb re-derived calls from the multiplex PCR reads in MiXCR, one entry per CDR3 protein. Of around 450,000 distinct CDR3 sequences listed, just under 15% are singletons. The time point: newly diagnosed GD, antithyroid drugs for less than 3 months. Generation of the TCR library employed RNA extracted from PBMCs. The germline gives CDR1 SGHRS, CDR2 YFSETQ. V lost 4 bases, J lost 5 bases, and 9 bases lay in between. The CDR3 is 13 amino acids. In addition, the sample was reused for a study of T cells in Graves' hyperthyroidism and ophthalmopathy. Per that paper: Most clonotypes expanded in the thyroid (above 0.001) were also present in blood. Separation of ophthalmopathy from stable hyperthyroidism was achieved by a 13 V-J model.

This receptor was obtained from a woman in her 30s with Graves disease. The chain couples TRBV5-1 to TRBJ2-2; tentative D call: TRBD1 (5 bases). Sample: peripheral blood mononuclear cells (PBMCs), taken at new diagnosis, from a patient treated with antithyroid drugs. CDR3 nucleotide sequence: TGCGCCAGCAGCGATCAGGGTACCGGGGAGCTGTTTTTT. It yields the protein CASSDQGTGELFF.